This T cell receptor beta chain emerged from a study of response to subunit inactivated influenza vaccine. The CDR3 sequence is 11 residues long. The V gene's germline CDR1 is LGHDT and CDR2 YNNKEL (reference sequence). With respect to this clonotype: The antigen is not known. The junction departs from germline at one end; a sequencing error may be responsible.

In TCRdb, the RT-PCR reads were re-called with MiXCR into one record per CDR3 protein. Among around 750,000 distinct CDR3 sequences listed, around 21% were seen once. The study's findings and limits: Each seasonal influenza vaccination, the authors suggested, recruits few new T cells.

Sequenced here: PBMCs from blood, sampled about 5 days after vaccination. J is TRBJ2-1 and V is TRBV3-1; TRBD2 matches at 7 bases. The receptor comes from a man between 45 and 60 years old who received an inactivated influenza vaccine. The CDR3 DNA sequence: TGTGTCAGCAGCAATAGCGGGGAGCAGTTCTTC. Translating it yields CVSSNSGEQFF.